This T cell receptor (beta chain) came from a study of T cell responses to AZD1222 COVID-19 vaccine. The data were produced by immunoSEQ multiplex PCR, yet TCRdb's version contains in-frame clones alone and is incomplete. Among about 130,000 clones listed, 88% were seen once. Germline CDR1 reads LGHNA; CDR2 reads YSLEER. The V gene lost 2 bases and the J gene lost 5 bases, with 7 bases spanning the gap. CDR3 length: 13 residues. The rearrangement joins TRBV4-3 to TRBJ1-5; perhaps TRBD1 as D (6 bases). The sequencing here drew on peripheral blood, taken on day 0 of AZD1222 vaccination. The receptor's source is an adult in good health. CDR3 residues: CASSQNRDQPQHF. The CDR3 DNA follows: TGCGCCAGCAGCCAAAACAGGGATCAGCCCCAGCATTTT.